This paragraph covers one T cell receptor (beta chain) sequence. Its antigen is undetermined. This sample was included in a study of T cells expressing NK-cell markers. Findings and caveats of the study: A range of about 1.0-8% of CD8+ T cells consisted of dominant NKG2C+ clonotypes in several donors.

CDR1 is SGHNT and CDR2 is YENEEA in the germline V gene. This CDR3 comprises 15 residues. TCRdb re-called the 5' RACE reads, yielding one record per CDR3 amino acid sequence without DNA. The data show approximately 420,000 distinct CDR3 sequences, and the top ten clones hold about 10%. Sequencing was performed on blood T cells: a sorted CD56 or NKG2C T cell subset, CD4+ or CD8+ T cells, or bulk PBMC T cells (not recorded which). The V gene is TRBV11-3, the J gene TRBJ2-1; TCRdb outputs TRBD1, but without DNA this stays unchecked. The receptor comes from a woman in her forties or fifties in good health. CDR3 loop: CASSLMAGEAHEQFF.